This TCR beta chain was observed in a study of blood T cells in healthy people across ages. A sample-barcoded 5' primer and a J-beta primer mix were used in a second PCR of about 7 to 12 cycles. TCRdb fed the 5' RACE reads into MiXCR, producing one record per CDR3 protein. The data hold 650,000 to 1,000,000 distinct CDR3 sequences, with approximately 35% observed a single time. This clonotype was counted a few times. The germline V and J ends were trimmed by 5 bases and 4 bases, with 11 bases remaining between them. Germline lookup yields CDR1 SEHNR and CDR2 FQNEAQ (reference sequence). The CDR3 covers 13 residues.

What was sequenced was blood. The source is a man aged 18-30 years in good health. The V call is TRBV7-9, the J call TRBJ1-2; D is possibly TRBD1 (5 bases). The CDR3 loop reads CASSAGGGYGYTF. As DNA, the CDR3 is TGTGCCAGCAGCGCCGGGGGAGGCTATGGCTACACCTTC.